What follows are 14 T cell receptor beta chains derived from one specimen sequenced in a study of blood T cell repertoires in COVID-19. The repertoire was sequenced with immunoSEQ multiplex PCR; TCRdb's copy has only in-frame clones and lacks some. The sample holds tens of thousands of clones, 94% seen once. Sequenced sample: peripheral blood. These receptors came from a human donor with active COVID-19. The donor label of this sample is uncertain.

The chain uses TRBV5-6 and TRBJ1-4; D is ambiguous. CDR1 is SGHDT and CDR2 is YYEEEE in the germline V gene. Trimming removed 0 bases from V and 14 bases from J, with 17 bases in between. The CDR3 runs 14 residues. The CDR3 DNA reads TGTGCCAGCAGCTTGGCCAATAGTCTCCTCGGGCTGTTTTTT. Its protein is CASSLANSLLGLFF.

This clone was seen only once. The gene calls are TRBV24-1 and TRBJ1-4; D is perhaps TRBD1 (5 bases). The CDR3 is made up of 15 amino acids. CDR1 KGHDR and CDR2 SFDVKD come from the germline V gene. V was pared by 4 bases and J by 7 bases, with 15 bases between. The CDR3 sequence is CATSEAGGVGEKLFF. CDR3 sequence (DNA): TGTGCCACCAGTGAGGCGGGGGGGGTCGGTGAAAAACTGTTTTTT.

The V gene is TRBV29-1, the J gene TRBJ1-1; D might be TRBD1 (6 bases). This CDR3 comprises 10 residues. Per the germline V gene, CDR1 is SQVTM and CDR2 is ANQGSEA. Trimming cost V 2 bases and J 8 bases, with 6 bases left between them. The CDR3 DNA sequence: TGCAGCGTTGAACAGGGGGAAGCTTTCTTT. Its translation is CSVEQGEAFF.

The chain carries TRBV6-5 and TRBJ1-2, with a weak D call TRBD1 (6 bases). The germline gives CDR1 MNHEY, CDR2 SVGAGI. The CDR3 has 14 residues. The V gene lost 7 bases and the J gene lost 5 bases, with 17 bases spanning the gap. CDR3 sequence (DNA): TGTGCCAGCAACCCGATGGGGGCCGGGTATGGCTACACCTTC. Translated: CASNPMGAGYGYTF.

The rearrangement links TRBV18 to TRBJ2-3; 7 bases map to TRBD1. The CDR3 is made up of 17 amino acids. From germline, CDR1 is KGHSH and CDR2 LQKENI. The V segment lost 4 bases and the J segment 3 bases; nucleotides outside the gene matches: 13. CDR3 residues: CASSLRVSAQGTDTQYF. In DNA form, the CDR3 reads TGTGCCAGCTCACTCCGGGTGTCGGCACAGGGGACAGATACGCAGTATTTT. Full variable domain (remainder filled in from reference TRBV18 and TRBJ2-3): NAGVMQNPRHLVRRRGQEARLRCSPMKGHSHVYWYRQLPEEGLKFMVYLQKENIIDESGMPKERFSAEFPKEGPSILRIQQVVRGDSAAYFCASSLRVSAQGTDTQYFGPGTRLTVL.

The CDR3 is CASYAQGARNEQYF. CDR3 nucleotides: TGCGCCAGCTACGCGCAGGGGGCGCGGAACGAGCAGTACTTC. The V gene is TRBV4-1, the J gene TRBJ2-7, with TRBD1 matching over 8 bases. Trimming removed 8 bases from V and 5 bases from J; junction bases left unmatched: 11. The CDR3 sequence is 14 residues long. Germline V gene lookup returns CDR1 MGHRA and CDR2 YSYEKL.

This clone appeared once. The rearrangement links TRBV19 to TRBJ1-1, with D unclear. V lost 1 base to trimming and J lost 3 bases, with 15 bases between them. Germline lookup yields CDR1 LNHDA and CDR2 SQIVND (reference sequence). The CDR3 consists of 16 residues. The CDR3 region has the DNA TGTGCCAGTAGTATAGGCGGGGTCGGATTATACACTGAAGCTTTCTTT. Protein product: CASSIGGVGLYTEAFF.

The chain carries TRBV5-1 and TRBJ2-2; D remains ambiguous. Germline loops: CDR1 SGHRS, CDR2 YFSETQ. This CDR3 has 15 residues. V was pared by 0 bases and J by 1 base, with 7 bases between. This chain's CDR3 is CASSLGSGNTGELFF. For the CDR3, the DNA is TGCGCCAGCAGCTTGGGCTCCGGGAACACCGGGGAGCTGTTTTTT.

The CDR3 loop is CASSIEIRTGGLDQPQHF. The DNA for the CDR3 is TGTGCCAGTAGTATAGAAATCCGAACAGGGGGCCTCGATCAGCCCCAGCATTTT. V and J are TRBV19 and TRBJ1-5; 9 bases align to TRBD1. Per the germline V gene, CDR1 is LNHDA and CDR2 is SQIVND (reference sequence). Trimming took 0 bases from V and 5 from J; bases not matched to a gene: 11. CDR3 length: 18 amino acids.

This chain joins TRBV28 and TRBJ2-3, with 8 bases that match TRBD2. The germline V gene has CDR1 MDHEN and CDR2 SYDVKM. V was pared by 6 bases and J by 1 base, with 3 bases of the junction left unmatched. The CDR3 runs 14 residues. CDR3 protein: CASRSAGGTDTQYF. CDR3 nucleotide sequence: TGTGCCAGCAGATCAGCGGGAGGCACAGATACGCAGTATTTT.

The genes are TRBV15 and TRBJ1-3; 11 bases line up with TRBD1. CDR1 LNHNV and CDR2 YYDKDF come from the germline V gene (reference sequence). There are 16 residues in the CDR3. The junction had 7 bases not matched to a gene; V was cut back by 5 bases and J by 4 bases. Here the CDR3 DNA reads TGTGCCACCAGCCGAGGACAGGGGGCGTCCGGAAACACCATATATTTT. As protein: CATSRGQGASGNTIYF.

V and J are TRBV11-3 and TRBJ2-1; D gene uncertain. Trimming removed 1 base at V and 5 bases at J, with 6 bases between. This CDR3 contains 13 residues. Germline V CDR1 and CDR2: SGHNT, YENEEA. The CDR3 loop reads CASSLGPNNEQFF. CDR3 in DNA: TGTGCCAGCAGCTTAGGTCCAAACAATGAGCAGTTCTTC.

V and J are TRBV3-1 (or the pseudogene TRBV3-2) and TRBJ1-5; D might be TRBD1 (5 bases). This CDR3 has 15 residues. CDR1 is LGHDT, CDR2 YNNKEL, per germline (reference sequence). V lost 5 bases to trimming and J lost 6 bases, with 17 bases between them. The CDR3 region is CASSGGEGRGQPQHF. For the CDR3, the DNA is TGTGCCAGCAGCGGCGGGGAGGGGAGGGGTCAGCCCCAGCATTTT.

The chain recombines TRBV3-1 (or the pseudogene TRBV3-2) with TRBJ1-1; weak D call: TRBD1 (5 bases). Germline V gene data show CDR1 as LGHDT and CDR2 as YNNKEL (reference sequence). Between the trimmed V and J ends, which lost 3 bases and 6 bases, there was a span of 11 bases. The CDR3 consists of 13 residues. Here the CDR3 DNA reads TGTGCCAGCAGCCAGGTCAGGGTGGCTGAAGCTTTCTTT. It yields the protein CASSQVRVAEAFF.